The next 19 T cell receptor beta chains were all read from a single sample in a study of regulatory T cells in long-lasting Graves disease. Both iRepertoire HTBI primers and Arm-PCR of CDR3 regions were used to build the TCR beta libraries. TCRdb reprocessed the multiplex PCR reads via MiXCR and lists one record per CDR3 protein. The sample lists roughly 360,000 distinct CDR3 sequences, 20% to 25% occurring once. Time point specified: persistent/refractory GD, antithyroid drugs over 5 years with positive TRAb. From RNA extracted from PBMCs, the TCR library was made. Source: peripheral blood mononuclear cells (PBMCs), taken when the disease was refractory, from a patient treated with antithyroid drugs. The receptors here all came from a woman in her thirties or forties with Graves disease.

The chain links TRBV27 to TRBJ1-5; no definite D call. V lost 6 bases and J lost 0, with 9 bases in between. Looked up from germline, CDR1 is MNHEY and CDR2 is SMNVEV (reference sequence). This CDR3 region has 14 residues. The CDR3 reads CASRRGYSNQPQHF. The CDR3 nucleotides read TGTGCCAGCAGACGAGGCTATAGCAATCAGCCCCAGCATTTT.

This clonotype was recorded at least ten times. This rearrangement joins TRBV11-2 to TRBJ2-7; D unresolved. CDR3 length: 14 residues. Trimming pared 4 bases from V and 0 bases from J, leaving 10 bases between. CDR1 is SGHAT, CDR2 FQNNGV, per germline. The CDR3 DNA reads TGTGCCAGCAGCTACGACTCCAGCTCCTACGAGCAGTACTTC. Its translation is CASSYDSSSYEQYF. The full variable domain, in which reference TRBV11-2 and TRBJ2-7 provide the parts outside the CDR3, is EAGVAQSPRYKIIEKRQSVAFWCNPISGHATLYWYQQILGQGPKLLIQFQNNGVVDDSQLPKDRFSAERLKGVDSTLKIQPAKLEDSAVYLCASSYDSSSYEQYFGPGTRLTVT.

As to this clonotype: A much larger clone is a single base away; this may be a read error. The chain is built from TRBV20-1 and TRBJ2-7; TRBD2 agrees at 7 bases. With V trimmed by 5 bases and J by 8 bases, 12 bases remained unmatched. CDR1 DFQATT and CDR2 SNEGSKA come from the germline V gene (reference sequence). The CDR3 consists of 13 residues. CDR3 sequence (DNA): TGCAGTGCTCCAGTGCGCGGGAGTTACAAGCAGTACTTC. Amino acids: CSAPVRGSYKQYF.

The chain carries TRBV7-9 and TRBJ1-3; no definite D call. Germline V gives CDR1 SEHNR, CDR2 FQNEAQ (reference sequence). Trimming cost V 5 bases and J 8 bases, with 13 bases left between them. This CDR3 has 13 residues. CDR3: CASSTRRWDTIYF. CDR3 nucleotides: TGTGCCAGCAGCACACGGCGATGGGACACCATATATTTT.

V and J are TRBV6-1 and TRBJ2-4; TRBD1 is a possible D gene (7 bases). V lost 3 bases, J lost 5 bases, and 17 bases lay in between. In germline, CDR1 is MNHNS, CDR2 SASEGT. The CDR3 extends over 16 amino acids. The CDR3 nucleotides read TGTGCCAGCAGTGAGGACAGGAGGGGGGTGGAAAACATTCAGTACTTC. Amino acids: CASSEDRRGVENIQYF.

This clonotype turned up a few times. The CDR3 sequence: CASSSGEGEKLFF. CDR3 DNA: TGTGCCAGCAGTTCCGGAGAGGGAGAAAAACTGTTTTTT. The V call is TRBV12-3 or TRBV12-4, the J call TRBJ1-4, with D uncertain. The CDR3 covers 13 residues. Trimming removed 4 bases at V and 8 bases at J, with 11 bases between.

The rearrangement links TRBV29-1 to TRBJ1-1; 7 bases are a match to TRBD1. The CDR3 spans 13 residues. V lost 7 bases, J lost 1 base, and 6 bases stayed unmatched. Germline V gives CDR1 SQVTM, CDR2 ANQGSEA. CDR3 loop: CSGRTGRNTEAFF. CDR3 bases: TGCAGCGGCAGGACAGGAAGGAACACTGAAGCTTTCTTT.

This sequence joins TRBV14 and TRBJ1-4; 10 nucleotides match TRBD1. V was pared by 4 bases and J by 5 bases, with 4 bases of the junction left unmatched. This CDR3 spans 15 amino acids. The germline gives CDR1 SGHDN, CDR2 FVKESK. In DNA, the CDR3 is TGTGCCAGCAGCCTTATGGGACAGGGGAATGAAAAACTGTTTTTT. It specifies CASSLMGQGNEKLFF. Based on the CDR3 plus reference TRBV14 and TRBJ1-4, the full variable domain is EAGVTQFPSHSVIEKGQTVTLRCDPISGHDNLYWYRRVMGKEIKFLLHFVKESKQDESGMPNNRFLAERTGGTYSTLKVQPAELEDSGVYFCASSLMGQGNEKLFFGSGTQLSVL.

Only a few counts were recorded for this clonotype. The chain joins TRBV7-2 to TRBJ2-3; D might be TRBD2 (6 bases). The CDR3 spans 15 residues. V was shortened by 4 bases and J by 2 bases, with 13 bases between the two germline ends. Per germline, CDR1 SGHTA and CDR2 FQGNSA. The CDR3 sequence: CASSSLGGITDTQYF. The CDR3 DNA reads as TGTGCCAGCAGCTCCTTGGGGGGAATCACAGATACGCAGTATTTT.

The J gene is TRBJ1-5, the V gene TRBV10-3; D is unclear. V was cut by 2 bases and J by 2 bases, with 7 bases left in between. This CDR3 is built from 14 residues. Germline assignment: CDR1 ENHRY and CDR2 SYGVKD. The CDR3 spells CAISEMMGNQPQHF. CDR3 bases: TGTGCCATCAGTGAGATGATGGGCAATCAGCCCCAGCATTTT.

The rearrangement links TRBV19 to TRBJ2-2; D is ambiguous. Germline V CDR1 and CDR2: LNHDA, SQIVND (reference sequence). With 3 bases removed from V and 7 bases from J, the gap between germline ends came to 9 bases. This CDR3 has 13 amino acids. The CDR3 nucleotides read TGTGCCAGTAGTATTGGACCGTTCGGGGAGCTGTTTTTT. It codes for CASSIGPFGELFF.

The chain uses TRBV2 and TRBJ2-1; TRBD1 aligns across 8 bases. V shed 3 bases, J shed 14 bases, and the junction held 9 bases outside the gene matches. Germline CDR1 reads SNHLY; CDR2 reads FYNNEI. CDR3 length: 13 residues. The CDR3 nucleotides read TGTGCCAGCAGTGAGCAACAGGGGGTTCGGGAGTTCTTC. Its protein product is CASSEQQGVREFF.

This clonotype has only one observation. V and J are TRBV7-6 and TRBJ2-7; 8 bases align to TRBD1. V lost 2 bases to trimming and J lost 3 bases; unmatched junction nucleotides: 15. Germline V gene sequence: CDR1 SGHVS, CDR2 FNYEAQ. The CDR3 is 18 amino acids. The CDR3 coding sequence is TGTGCCAGCAGCTTATCAGCAGGGGGCTTTACGTATATCTACGAGCAGTACTTC. As protein: CASSLSAGGFTYIYEQYF.

V usage is TRBV4-1 and J usage is TRBJ2-7; 9 bases align to TRBD2. The CDR3 totals 13 residues. The trim removed 6 bases at V and 6 bases at J, leaving 6 bases unmatched. The germline V gene has CDR1 MGHRA and CDR2 YSYEKL. The CDR3 DNA reads TGCGCCAGCAGTTGGACTAGCGAAGGCGAGCAGTACTTC. This sequence encodes CASSWTSEGEQYF.

This clonotype was observed many times. The chain is built from TRBV2 and TRBJ1-5; no clear D. The CDR3 loop spans 17 amino acids. Trimming stripped 4 bases from V and 0 bases from J, with 16 bases between. Per the germline V gene, CDR1 is SNHLY and CDR2 is FYNNEI. The CDR3 region has the DNA TGTGCCAGCAGTGCGTTGGGTTTGAGGGCTAGCAATCAGCCCCAGCATTTT. It specifies CASSALGLRASNQPQHF.

This clonotype appeared many times. This sequence joins TRBV28 and TRBJ2-5; 11 bases map to TRBD1. The ends lost 4 bases at V and 5 bases at J; junction bases unmatched: 9. This CDR3 contains 16 residues. Per germline, CDR1 MDHEN and CDR2 SYDVKM. The chain's CDR3 is CASSSRTGGGWETQYF. The CDR3 DNA sequence: TGTGCCAGCAGTTCAAGGACAGGGGGCGGGTGGGAGACCCAGTACTTC.

The table lists this clonotype with many counts. V gene TRBV2 combines with J gene TRBJ1-4; no reliable D call. Germline loops: CDR1 SNHLY, CDR2 FYNNEI. Trimming left V 6 bases short and J 7 bases short, with 15 bases between. This CDR3 has 14 amino acids. CDR3 nucleotides: TGTGCCAGCAGCGGGGTACCACTGGGTGAAAAACTGTTTTTT. It yields the protein CASSGVPLGEKLFF.

This clonotype was seen at least ten times. This rearrangement joins TRBV29-1 to TRBJ2-5; 10 nucleotides line up with TRBD1. The CDR3 runs to 15 residues. V lost 1 base to trimming and J lost 5 bases; unmatched junction nucleotides: 7. Germline assignment: CDR1 SQVTM and CDR2 ANQGSEA. The CDR3 is CSVEGTGGSGETQYF. CDR3 nucleotide sequence: TGCAGCGTTGAAGGGACAGGGGGATCTGGGGAGACCCAGTACTTC.

The J gene is TRBJ2-7, the V gene TRBV3-1; D unresolved. Germline V gives CDR1 LGHDT, CDR2 YNNKEL (reference sequence). V shed 0 bases and J shed 2 bases, with 11 bases lying between them. CDR3 length: 15 residues. Here the CDR3 reads CASSQDVYSTYEQYF. For the CDR3, the DNA is TGTGCCAGCAGCCAAGATGTCTATTCGACCTACGAGCAGTACTTC.